The clone carrying this T cell receptor beta chain was counted at least ten times. Construction of TCR beta libraries relied on iRepertoire HTBI primers and on Arm-PCR targeting CDR3 regions. TCRdb re-derived calls from the multiplex PCR reads in MiXCR, one entry per CDR3 protein. The data show approximately 560,000 distinct CDR3 sequences, 15% to 20% seen once. CDR3 length: 16 residues. The V gene's germline CDR1 is LNHNV and CDR2 YYDKDF (reference sequence). Trimming at V came to 0 bases and at J to 7 bases, leaving 9 bases not matched to a gene. Time point described: newly diagnosed GD, antithyroid drugs for less than 3 months. The TCR library used RNA extracted from PBMCs. These data belong to a study of regulatory T cells in long-lasting Graves disease. Another study also made use of these data, one on T cells in Graves' hyperthyroidism and ophthalmopathy. That report adds: On the basis of clinical symptoms, serum thyroxine and TRAb, thyroid ultrasound and orbital computed tomography, diagnoses were made.

The clonotype originates from a man younger than 35 with Graves disease. V and J are TRBV15 and TRBJ1-2; 9 positions agree with TRBD1. Sequencing was performed on peripheral blood mononuclear cells (PBMCs), taken at new diagnosis, from a patient treated with antithyroid drugs. The CDR3 loop reads CATSRDWDRDGSGYTF. DNA of the CDR3: TGTGCCACCAGCAGAGATTGGGACAGGGATGGCTCTGGCTACACCTTC.